This TCR beta chain was recorded in a study of cytomegalovirus exposure and HLA in healthy donors. Notes on the study in general: Segments of the TCR beta V type were, in most cases, productive about 87% or about 30% of the time in an earlier analysis. CMV serostatus was the only recorded immune exposure for donors. Most TCR sequences were uncommon, yet certain public TCRs appeared in many donors. TCR beta sequences reportedly predicted most subjects' HLA-A and HLA-B alleles accurately.

Notes on this clone: Its target is unknown.

The junction had 8 bases not matched to a gene; V was cut back by 2 bases and J by 5 bases. This CDR3 is 16 amino acids long. Germline CDR1 reads SGHRS; CDR2 reads YFSETQ. PCR was performed using 60 Vbeta and 13 Jbeta primers. The repertoire was sequenced with immunoSEQ multiplex PCR; TCRdb's copy has only in-frame clones and lacks some. The data show 150,000 to 200,000 clones, over 80% seen once. The sample taken for sequencing was PBMCs. The TCR comes from a human donor in good health. The rearrangement links TRBV5-1 to TRBJ1-2; 11 positions agree with TRBD1. This CDR3 reads CASSFSGTGGSYGYTF. The CDR3, as DNA: TGCGCCAGCAGCTTCTCCGGGACAGGGGGAAGTTATGGCTACACCTTC.